Given below is one TCR beta chain in context. Its antigen is currently unknown. Patients in the study, people with chemo-refractory metastatic non-small-cell lung cancer, received focal radiation plus ipilimumab CTLA-4 blockade. Some clones are missing from TCRdb's copy, which holds only in-frame ones; the method was immunoSEQ multiplex PCR. Counted here are more than 100,000 clones, 85% to 90% occurring once; the ten biggest clones make up 5.5% to 7%. CDR1 and CDR2 (germline): SNHLY, FYNNEI. This CDR3 is 13 amino acids long. The V and J ends lost 5 bases and 5 bases, in that order; junction bases with no gene match: 2. The data were obtained in a study of radiotherapy plus CTLA-4 blockade in lung cancer. Overall study: Objective responses emerged in around a sixth of patients, and 30% to 40% attained disease control. Study-wide points: Reported findings show early blood T cell clone dynamics, with interferon-beta, best predicted response. Blood-borne expansion of tumor-derived TCR clones followed radiotherapy plus ipilimumab.

V gene TRBV2 combines with J gene TRBJ2-1; 8 bases are shared with TRBD2. The receptor was derived from a human donor with non-small cell lung cancer that progressed on radiotherapy plus ipilimumab. Here the sequenced sample was peripheral blood, taken from a patient treated with radiotherapy plus ipilimumab. DNA for the CDR3: TGTGCCAGCAGTCTAGCGGGCAACAATGAGCAGTTCTTC. It codes for CASSLAGNNEQFF. Complete variable domain (other parts from reference TRBV2 and TRBJ2-1): EPEVTQTPSHQVTQMGQEVILRCVPISNHLYFYWYRQILGQKVEFLVSFYNNEISEKSEIFDDQFSVERPDGSNFTLKIRSTKLEDSAMYFCASSLAGNNEQFFGPGTRLTVL.